The present T cell receptor (beta chain) was sequenced within a study of T cell responses to AZD1222 COVID-19 vaccine. Findings of the study overall: Donor demographics were predominantly white British with a female majority; clonal diversity may be underestimated.

Assay used: immunoSEQ multiplex PCR; TCRdb lists only in-frame clones, some missing. In the table there are 120,000 or so clones, around 90% of which are singletons. Trimming left V 5 bases short and J 4 bases short, with 17 bases between. This CDR3 is 16 amino acids long. Looked up from germline, CDR1 is KGHSH and CDR2 is LQKENI. Turning to this clone: What it binds is not known.

The TCR was taken from an adult in good health. The chain recombines TRBV18 with TRBJ2-2, with D perhaps assigned TRBD1 or TRBD2 (5 bases each). The material sequenced was peripheral blood, taken on day 0 of AZD1222 vaccination. The CDR3 sequence: CASSFQGAGITGELFF. The CDR3 DNA sequence: TGTGCCAGCTCATTTCAGGGAGCAGGGATCACCGGGGAGCTGTTTTTT.